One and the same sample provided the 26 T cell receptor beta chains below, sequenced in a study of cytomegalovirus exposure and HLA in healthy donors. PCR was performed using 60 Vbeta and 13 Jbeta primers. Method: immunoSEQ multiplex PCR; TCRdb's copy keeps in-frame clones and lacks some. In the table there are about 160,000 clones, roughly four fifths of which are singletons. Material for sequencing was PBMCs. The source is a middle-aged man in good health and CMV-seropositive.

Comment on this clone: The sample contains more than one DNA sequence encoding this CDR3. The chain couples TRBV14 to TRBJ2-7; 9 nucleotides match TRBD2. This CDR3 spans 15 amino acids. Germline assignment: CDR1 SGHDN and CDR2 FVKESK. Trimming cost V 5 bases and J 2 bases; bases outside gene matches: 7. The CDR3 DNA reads TGTGCCAGCAGCTTCGGCGGGGGGGCGGCCTACGAGCAGTACTTC. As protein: CASSFGGGAAYEQYF.

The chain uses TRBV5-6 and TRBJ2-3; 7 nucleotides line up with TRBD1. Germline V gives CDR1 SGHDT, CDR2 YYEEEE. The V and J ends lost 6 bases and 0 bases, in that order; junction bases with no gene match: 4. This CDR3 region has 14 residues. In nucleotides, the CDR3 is TGTGCCAGCAAGACAGGGTGGAGCACAGATACGCAGTATTTT. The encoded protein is CASKTGWSTDTQYF.

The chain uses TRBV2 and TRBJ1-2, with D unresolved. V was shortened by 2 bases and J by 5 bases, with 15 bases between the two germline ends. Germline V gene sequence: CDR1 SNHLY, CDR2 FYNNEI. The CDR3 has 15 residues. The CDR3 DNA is TGTGCCAGCAGTGAAACCGCAGGATATGGTTATGGCTACACCTTC. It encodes CASSETAGYGYGYTF.

CDR3 region: CSVPGLDVGELFF. In nucleotides, the CDR3 is TGCAGCGTGCCGGGACTAGATGTCGGGGAGCTGTTTTTT. The chain is built from TRBV29-1 and TRBJ2-2; 8 bases are shared with TRBD2. Germline loops: CDR1 SQVTM, CDR2 ANQGSEA. The CDR3 covers 13 residues. The V segment lost 6 bases and the J segment 7 bases; nucleotides outside the gene matches: 7.

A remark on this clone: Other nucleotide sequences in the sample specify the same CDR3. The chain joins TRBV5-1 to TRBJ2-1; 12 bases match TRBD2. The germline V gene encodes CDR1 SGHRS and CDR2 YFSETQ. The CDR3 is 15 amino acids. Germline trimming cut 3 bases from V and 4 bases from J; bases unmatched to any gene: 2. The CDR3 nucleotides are TGCGCCAGCAGCTCTGGACTAGCGGGATACAATGAGCAGTTCTTC. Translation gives CASSSGLAGYNEQFF. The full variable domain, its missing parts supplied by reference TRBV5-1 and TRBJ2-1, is KAGVTQTPRYLIKTRGQQVTLSCSPISGHRSVSWYQQTPGQGLQFLFEYFSETQRNKGNFPGRFSGRQFSNSRSEMNVSTLELGDSALYLCASSSGLAGYNEQFFGPGTRLTVL.

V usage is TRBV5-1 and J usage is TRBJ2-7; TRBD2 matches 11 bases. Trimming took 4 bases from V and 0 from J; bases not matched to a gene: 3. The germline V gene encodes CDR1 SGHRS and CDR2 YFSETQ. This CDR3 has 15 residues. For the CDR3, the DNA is TGCGCCAGCAGCCCCCTAGCGGGAGGCTCCTACGAGCAGTACTTC. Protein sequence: CASSPLAGGSYEQYF.

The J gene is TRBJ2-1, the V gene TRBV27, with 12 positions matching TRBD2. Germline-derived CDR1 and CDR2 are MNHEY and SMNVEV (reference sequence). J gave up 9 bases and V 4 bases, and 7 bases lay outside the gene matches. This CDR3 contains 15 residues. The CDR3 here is CASSSGLAGFGEQFF. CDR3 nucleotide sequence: TGTGCCAGCAGTTCGGGACTAGCGGGTTTTGGTGAGCAGTTCTTC.

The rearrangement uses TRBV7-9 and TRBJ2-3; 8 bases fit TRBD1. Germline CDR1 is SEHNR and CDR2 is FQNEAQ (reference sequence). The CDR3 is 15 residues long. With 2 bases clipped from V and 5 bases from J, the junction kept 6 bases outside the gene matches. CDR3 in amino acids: CASSLPTGGRDTQYF. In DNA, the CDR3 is TGTGCCAGCAGCTTACCCACAGGGGGGAGAGATACGCAGTATTTT.

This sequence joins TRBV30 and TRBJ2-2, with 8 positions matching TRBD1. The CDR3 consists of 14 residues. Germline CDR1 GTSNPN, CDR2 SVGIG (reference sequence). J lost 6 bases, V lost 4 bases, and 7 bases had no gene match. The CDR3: CAWNPQGEAGELFF. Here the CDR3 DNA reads TGTGCCTGGAACCCACAGGGGGAAGCCGGGGAGCTGTTTTTT.

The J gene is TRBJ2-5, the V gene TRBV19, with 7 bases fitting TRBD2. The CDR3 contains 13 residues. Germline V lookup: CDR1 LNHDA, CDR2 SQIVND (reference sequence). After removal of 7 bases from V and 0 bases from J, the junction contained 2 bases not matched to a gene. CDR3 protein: CASKAGDQETQYF. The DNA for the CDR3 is TGTGCCAGTAAGGCGGGGGACCAAGAGACCCAGTACTTC.

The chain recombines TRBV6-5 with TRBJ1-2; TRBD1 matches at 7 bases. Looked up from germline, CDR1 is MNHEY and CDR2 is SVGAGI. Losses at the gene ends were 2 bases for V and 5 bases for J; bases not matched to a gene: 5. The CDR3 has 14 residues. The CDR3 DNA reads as TGTGCCAGCAGTTACAACAGGGGTGGATATGGCTACACCTTC. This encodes CASSYNRGGYGYTF.

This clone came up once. CDR3 amino acids: CASSPGGSGNQPQHF. DNA for the CDR3: TGTGCCAGCAGCCCAGGGGGATCGGGCAATCAGCCCCAGCATTTT. The V gene is TRBV27, the J gene TRBJ1-5, with 7 bases aligning to TRBD1. The CDR3 length is 15 residues. Germline CDR1 reads MNHEY; CDR2 reads SMNVEV (reference sequence). V gave up 6 bases and J gave up 2 bases; unmatched junction bases: 7.

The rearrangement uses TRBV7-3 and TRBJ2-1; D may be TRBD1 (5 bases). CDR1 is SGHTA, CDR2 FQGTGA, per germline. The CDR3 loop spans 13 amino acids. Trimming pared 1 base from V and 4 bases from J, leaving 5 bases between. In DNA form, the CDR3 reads TGTGCCAGCAGCTTAAGACAGTACAATGAGCAGTTCTTC. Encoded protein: CASSLRQYNEQFF.

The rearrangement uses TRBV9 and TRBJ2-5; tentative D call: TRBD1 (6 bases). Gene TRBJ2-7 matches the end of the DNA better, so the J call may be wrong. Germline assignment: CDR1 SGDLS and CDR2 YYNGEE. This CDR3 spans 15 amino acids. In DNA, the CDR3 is TGTGCCAGCAGCGTAGAAGGGGGATCAGCTTACGAGCAGTACTTC. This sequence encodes CASSVEGGSAYEQYF.

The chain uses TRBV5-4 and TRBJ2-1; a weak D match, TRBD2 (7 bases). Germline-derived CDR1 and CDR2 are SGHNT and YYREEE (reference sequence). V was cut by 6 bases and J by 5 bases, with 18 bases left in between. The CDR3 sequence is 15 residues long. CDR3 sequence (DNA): TGTGCCAGCAAGAGGGGGGGCGGGAGAGACAATGAGCAGTTCTTC. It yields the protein CASKRGGGRDNEQFF.

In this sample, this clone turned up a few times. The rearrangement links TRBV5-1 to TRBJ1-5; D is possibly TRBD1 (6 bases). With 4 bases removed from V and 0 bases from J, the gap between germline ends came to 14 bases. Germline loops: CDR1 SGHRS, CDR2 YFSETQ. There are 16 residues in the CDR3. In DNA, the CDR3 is TGCGCCAGCAGCGTGCCGGGACACCTTAGCAATCAGCCCCAGCATTTT. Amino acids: CASSVPGHLSNQPQHF.

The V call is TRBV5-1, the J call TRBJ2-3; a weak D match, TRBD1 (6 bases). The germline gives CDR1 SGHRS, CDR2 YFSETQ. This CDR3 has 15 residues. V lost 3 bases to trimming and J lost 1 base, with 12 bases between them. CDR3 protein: CASSSLDSGTDTQYF. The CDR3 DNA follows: TGCGCCAGCAGCTCCCTGGACAGTGGCACAGATACGCAGTATTTT.

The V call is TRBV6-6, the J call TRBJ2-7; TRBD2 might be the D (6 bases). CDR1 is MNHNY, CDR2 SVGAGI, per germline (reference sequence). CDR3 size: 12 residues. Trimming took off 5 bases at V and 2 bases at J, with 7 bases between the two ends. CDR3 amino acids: CASSAGTYEQYF. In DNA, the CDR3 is TGTGCCAGCAGTGCGGGAACCTACGAGCAGTACTTC.

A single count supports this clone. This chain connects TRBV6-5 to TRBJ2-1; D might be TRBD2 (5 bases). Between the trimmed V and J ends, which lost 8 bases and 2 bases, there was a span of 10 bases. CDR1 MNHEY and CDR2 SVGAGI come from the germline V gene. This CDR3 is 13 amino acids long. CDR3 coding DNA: TGTGCCAGCGGCTCGGGGACCTACAATGAGCAGTTCTTC. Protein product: CASGSGTYNEQFF.

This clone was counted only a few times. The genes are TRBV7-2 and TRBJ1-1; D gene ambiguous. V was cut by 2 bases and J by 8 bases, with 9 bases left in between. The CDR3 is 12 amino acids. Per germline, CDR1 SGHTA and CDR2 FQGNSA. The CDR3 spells CASSLPSPEAFF. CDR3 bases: TGTGCCAGCAGCTTACCTAGTCCCGAAGCTTTCTTT.

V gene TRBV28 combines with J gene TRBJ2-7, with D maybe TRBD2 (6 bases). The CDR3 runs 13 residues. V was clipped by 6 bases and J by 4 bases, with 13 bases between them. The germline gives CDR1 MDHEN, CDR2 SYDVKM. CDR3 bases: TGTGCCAGCAGAAATAAACGGGAGTACGAGCAGTACTTC. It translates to CASRNKREYEQYF.

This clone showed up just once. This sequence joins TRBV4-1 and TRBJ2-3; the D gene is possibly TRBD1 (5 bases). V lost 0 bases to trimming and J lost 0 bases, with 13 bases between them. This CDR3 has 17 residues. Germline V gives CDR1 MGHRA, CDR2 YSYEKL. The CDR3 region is CASSQDGERQSTDTQYF. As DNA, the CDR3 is TGCGCCAGCAGCCAAGATGGTGAAAGACAGAGCACAGATACGCAGTATTTT.

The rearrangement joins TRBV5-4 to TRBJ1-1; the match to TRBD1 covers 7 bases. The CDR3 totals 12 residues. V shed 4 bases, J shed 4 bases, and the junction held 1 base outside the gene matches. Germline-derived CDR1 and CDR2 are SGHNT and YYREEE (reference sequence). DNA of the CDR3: TGTGCCAGCAGCAGGGGGCCCACTGAAGCTTTCTTT. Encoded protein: CASSRGPTEAFF.

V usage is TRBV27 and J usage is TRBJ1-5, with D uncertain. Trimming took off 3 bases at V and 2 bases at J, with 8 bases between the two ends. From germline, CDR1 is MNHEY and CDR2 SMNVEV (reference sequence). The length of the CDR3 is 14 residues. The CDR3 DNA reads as TGTGCCAGCAGTTTGGGCCCTCGCAATCAGCCCCAGCATTTT. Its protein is CASSLGPRNQPQHF.

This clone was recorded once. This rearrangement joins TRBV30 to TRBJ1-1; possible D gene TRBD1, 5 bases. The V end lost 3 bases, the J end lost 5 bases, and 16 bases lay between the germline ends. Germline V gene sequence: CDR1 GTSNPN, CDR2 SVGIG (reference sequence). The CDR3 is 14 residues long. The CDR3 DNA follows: TGTGCCTGGAGCACAACAGGAGGAGGGACTGAAGCTTTCTTT. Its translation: CAWSTTGGGTEAFF.

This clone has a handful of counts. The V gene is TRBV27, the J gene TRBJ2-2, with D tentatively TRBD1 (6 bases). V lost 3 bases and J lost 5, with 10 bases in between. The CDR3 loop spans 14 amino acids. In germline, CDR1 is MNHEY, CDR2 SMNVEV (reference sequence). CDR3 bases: TGTGCCAGCAGTTTTACAGGGTATACCGGGGAGCTGTTTTTT. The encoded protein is CASSFTGYTGELFF.